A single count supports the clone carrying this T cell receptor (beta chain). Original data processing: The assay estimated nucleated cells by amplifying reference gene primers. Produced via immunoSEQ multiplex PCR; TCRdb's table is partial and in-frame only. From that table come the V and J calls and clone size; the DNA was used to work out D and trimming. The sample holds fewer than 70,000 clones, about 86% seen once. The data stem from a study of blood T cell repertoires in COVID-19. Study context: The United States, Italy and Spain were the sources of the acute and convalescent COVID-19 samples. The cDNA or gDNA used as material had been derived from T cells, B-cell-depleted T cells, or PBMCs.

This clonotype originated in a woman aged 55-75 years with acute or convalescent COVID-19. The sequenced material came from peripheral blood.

This CDR3 reads CASSQSDRGSPYEQYF. CDR3 sequence (DNA): TGCGCCAGCAGTCAATCCGACAGGGGGAGTCCCTACGAGCAGTACTTC. V and J are TRBV23-1 and TRBJ2-7; 9 bases are a match to TRBD1. TRBV23-1 is an open reading frame whose function is uncertain. CDR3 length equals 16 residues. J was trimmed by 2 bases and V by 0 bases; bases with no gene match: 5.